This TCR beta chain was captured in a study of Ad26.COV2.S vaccination and SARS-CoV-2 variants. Treatment defined: 19 received Ad26.COV2.S at low or high dose, single or two shots; several received placebo; per-sample allocation not given. Day 63 following the first vaccine or placebo injection was when the samples were taken. This clone was seen just once. Repertoires were generated with immunoSEQ multiplex PCR, while TCRdb's copy carries only in-frame clones and drops some. The sample includes under 500,000 clones, roughly 90% of them seen just once. CDR1 is LGHNA, CDR2 YSLEER, per germline. V gave up 1 base and J gave up 3 bases; unmatched junction bases: 7. The CDR3 is 16 residues long.

The chain employs TRBV4-3 and TRBJ2-3, with 7 bases lining up with TRBD1. The sequence was obtained from a person between 18 and 60 years old who received the Ad26.COV2.S COVID-19 vaccine or a placebo. Sequencing was performed on peripheral blood, taken in a trial of Ad26.COV2.S vaccine versus placebo. The CDR3 DNA follows: TGCGCCAGCAGCCAAGGACAGGGCAGGGCGACAGATACGCAGTATTTT. Translation: CASSQGQGRATDTQYF.